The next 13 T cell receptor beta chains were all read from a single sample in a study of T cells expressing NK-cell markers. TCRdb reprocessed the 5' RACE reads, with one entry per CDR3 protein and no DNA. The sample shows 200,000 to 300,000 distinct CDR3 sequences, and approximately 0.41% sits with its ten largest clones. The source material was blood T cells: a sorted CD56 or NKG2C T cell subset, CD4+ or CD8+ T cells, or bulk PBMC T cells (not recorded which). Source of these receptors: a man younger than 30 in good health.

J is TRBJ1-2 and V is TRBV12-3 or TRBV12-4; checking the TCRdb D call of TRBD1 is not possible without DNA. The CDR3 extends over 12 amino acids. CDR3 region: CASSLVGGRHTF.

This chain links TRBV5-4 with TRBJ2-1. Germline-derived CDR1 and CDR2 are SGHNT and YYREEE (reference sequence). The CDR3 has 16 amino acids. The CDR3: CASSLAWQVKRNEQFF.

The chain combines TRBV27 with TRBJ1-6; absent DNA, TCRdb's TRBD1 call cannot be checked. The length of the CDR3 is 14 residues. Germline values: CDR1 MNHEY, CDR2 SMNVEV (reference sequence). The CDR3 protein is CASRSGAKNSPLHF.

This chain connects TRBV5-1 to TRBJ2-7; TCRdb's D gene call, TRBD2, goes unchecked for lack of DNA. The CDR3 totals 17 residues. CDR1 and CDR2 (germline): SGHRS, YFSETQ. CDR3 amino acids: CASSLWLAGDNPYEQYF.

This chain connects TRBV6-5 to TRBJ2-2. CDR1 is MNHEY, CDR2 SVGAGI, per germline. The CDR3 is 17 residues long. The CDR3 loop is CASSYSSSQANTGELFF.

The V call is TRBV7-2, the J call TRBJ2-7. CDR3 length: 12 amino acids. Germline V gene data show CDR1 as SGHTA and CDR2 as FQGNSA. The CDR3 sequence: CASSRTAYEQYF.

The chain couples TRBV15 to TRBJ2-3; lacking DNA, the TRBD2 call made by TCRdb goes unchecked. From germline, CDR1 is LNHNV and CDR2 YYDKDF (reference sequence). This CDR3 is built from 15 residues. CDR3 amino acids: CATSRAGGPSGTQYF.

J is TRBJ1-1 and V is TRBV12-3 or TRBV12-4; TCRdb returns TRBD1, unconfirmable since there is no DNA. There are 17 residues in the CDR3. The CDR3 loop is CASSVWTGVKRVTEAFF.

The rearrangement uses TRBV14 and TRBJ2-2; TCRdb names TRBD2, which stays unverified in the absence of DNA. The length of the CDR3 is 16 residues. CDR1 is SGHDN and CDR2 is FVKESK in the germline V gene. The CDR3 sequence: CASSQFSGGYTGELFF. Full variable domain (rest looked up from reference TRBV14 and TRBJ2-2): EAGVTQFPSHSVIEKGQTVTLRCDPISGHDNLYWYRRVMGKEIKFLLHFVKESKQDESGMPNNRFLAERTGGTYSTLKVQPAELEDSGVYFCASSQFSGGYTGELFFGEGSRLTVL.

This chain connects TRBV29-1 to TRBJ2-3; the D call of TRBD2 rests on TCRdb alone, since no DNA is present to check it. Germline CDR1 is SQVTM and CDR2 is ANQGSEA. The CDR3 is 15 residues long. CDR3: CSVEGTPQSTDTQYF.

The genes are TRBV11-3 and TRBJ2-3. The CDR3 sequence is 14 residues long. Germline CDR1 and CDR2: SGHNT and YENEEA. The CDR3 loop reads CASSLDRVADTQYF.

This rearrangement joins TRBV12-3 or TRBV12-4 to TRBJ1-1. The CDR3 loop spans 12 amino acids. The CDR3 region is CASSLGLTEAFF.

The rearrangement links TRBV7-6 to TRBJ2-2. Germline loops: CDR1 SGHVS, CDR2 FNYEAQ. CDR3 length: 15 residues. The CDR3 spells CASSGVGSIAGELFF.